This T cell receptor (beta chain) was captured in a study of cytomegalovirus exposure and HLA in healthy donors (dated by TCRdb to about 2017). Regarding the research as a whole: In an earlier analysis of roughly 590 of the donors, under 300 Gb of sequence data and approximately 120 million unique TCR beta sequences from roughly 180 million T cells were reported. About 330 gigabases of sequencing data and 70 million to 95 million unique TCR sequences made up an early release that covered 500 to 650 HLA-typed donors. Among the roughly 380 genotyped donors, 81% belonged to the genetic ancestry cluster associated with self-reported Caucasian donors. The study aimed to test whether cataloging public T cell receptors could reveal signatures of past pathogen exposure. The T cell repertoires of some 700 subjects were profiled by immunosequencing and related to cytomegalovirus serostatus. A separate validation cohort of roughly 120 different subjects was used in addition to the roughly 670-subject first cohort. To predict cytomegalovirus infection status, the study brought together high-throughput TCR immunosequencing, statistical association of individual TCRs with disease status, and machine learning. A later analysis re-analyzed previously published TCR beta repertoires from roughly 630 donors and added high-resolution HLA genotyping to study TCR occurrence patterns. The later analysis used no new phenotypic data to find candidate immune exposures, relying instead on TCR beta sequences and their occurrence across donors. An earlier analysis of approximately 630 of the donors applied high-throughput TCR beta sequencing to assess whether each TCR beta V gene segment acted as functional or pseudogenic. Donor age, sex, ethnicity and CMV serostatus were compiled alongside the repertoire data. A later genetic analysis used genome-wide SNP genotypes for about 65% of the roughly 700 donors, treating that subset as a discovery cohort. All discovery cohort repertoires had been generated using a single sequencing platform. Both class I and class II loci were covered by HLA typing, at four-digit resolution. The number of donors typed differed by locus, with roughly 620-630 for A, B, C, DRB1 and DQB1, 522 for DQA1, 600 to 610 for DPA1, and around 450 for DPB1. Roughly five DR-DQ haplotypes were handled as single units for association and clustering because linkage in the cohort was strong. On average, around 240,000 unique TCR beta nucleotide sequences were sequenced per donor among fewer than 500 genotyped donors of the cohort, with roughly 18% of those sequences being non-productive.

Preparation of the library involved the immunoSEQ multiplex PCR assay. A mixture of 60 forward primers for TCR Vbeta segments and 13 reverse primers for TCR Jbeta segments was used in the multiplex PCR. The CDR3 region of rearranged TCR beta genes was amplified from genomic DNA by a multiplex PCR assay. On the Illumina HiSeq System, the amplified TCR beta libraries were sequenced as 87-base-pair reads. Processing in the source paper ran as follows. In a later analysis, some 80 million unique TCR beta chains were counted across the roughly 670 repertoires, and roughly 11 million of these chains were shared by at least two donors. A nearest-neighbor algorithm error-corrected the raw reads and collapsed the reads into unique sequences, merging closely related sequences to remove PCR and sequencing errors. Alignment of CDR3 sequences to IMGT reference sequences was used to assign V, D and J gene segments. Each retained sequence needed at least a six-nucleotide match to both a V gene segment and a J gene segment. A rearrangement was called productive if the CDR3 had no stop codons and remained in frame with V and J, and every other rearrangement was called non-productive. CDR3 was defined by IMGT convention, running from the second conserved V-encoded cysteine to the conserved J-encoded phenylalanine. The earlier analysis of a few hundred of the donors excluded any sequence lacking an unambiguous match to a single V gene segment. An earlier analysis of about 590 of the donors classified V segments as functional when productive rearrangements were above 56.7% and as segregating when the standard deviation between donors was above 5%. A statistical classification framework was built to diagnose cytomegalovirus status from the catalog of TCR beta chain sequences. A later analysis assigned V and J genes by comparing TCR nucleotide sequences with IMGT/GENE-DB human TR gene sequences. The TCRdist pipeline was used in a later analysis to assign CDR3 sequences and most-parsimonious VDJ recombination scenarios. In a later analysis, each TCR beta chain was defined by its CDR3 amino acid sequence together with its V-gene family, and reads without a unique V-gene family were excluded. In a later analysis, nearly 600 highly shared, low-generation-probability nucleotide sequences were removed to address suspected cross-contamination and a sequencing artifact. A later analysis calculated a clonal expansion index for each public chain from normalized within-repertoire ranks of inferred template counts. Generation probabilities in a later analysis came from a VDJ recombination model fitted to out-of-frame rearrangements, and those results were checked against IGoR. A later analysis scored TCR-TCR, TCR-HLA and TCR-CMV co-occurrence with hypergeometric tests, applying a repertoire-size bias correction to TCR pairs. To estimate false discovery rates, a later analysis permuted the HLA or CMV assignments 20 times. In a later analysis, co-occurring TCRs were grouped with DBSCAN, and TCRdist sequence similarity was added when clustering was performed within HLA-allele-positive subsets. Repertoires with fewer than 30,000 or more than 120,000 public chains were left out of co-occurrence clustering, as were roughly five repertoires with anomalous nucleotide sharing. Sourced from immuneACCESS, this table was stored by TCRdb with only in-frame sequences that have V and J called. A share of the clones is absent; for the studies checked, an unresolved V gene accounts for under half, and the remainder has no known explanation. V, J and clone size are those of that table, while D and trimming were read from the DNA. This sample comprises 120,000 to 150,000 clones, roughly 80% of them detected only once. Of the sample, more than 3.5% falls within the top ten clones.

With regard to this clone: Its antigen remains undetermined. Within one base of it there is no much larger clone, and no base qualities were kept.

CDR1 SGHNT and CDR2 YENEEA are derived from the germline V gene. V is clipped by 5 bases and J by 6 bases, and the sequence between their germline boundaries is 12 bases long. The CDR3 contains 13 residues, cysteine and phenylalanine counted. CDR3 DNA is the only sequence kept; it has 39 bases, read in frame from the first base. The study at large found these results: The sequencing pipeline was judged likely to have produced a cluster of highly shared sequence variants as a technical artifact. The only immune exposure information available for the cohort was CMV serostatus. According to a later analysis, TCR association rates differed among HLA loci, with DRB1 alleles showing the most associated TCRs and HLA-C alleles showing the fewest. Because HLA typing was unavailable for some donors at each locus, only the typed subset was used in association tests. Strong co-occurrence of HLA alleles, especially DR and DQ, made assigning TCR associations to individual alleles difficult. Several of the top co-occurrence clusters appeared to be linked to parvovirus B19, influenza, CMV and Epstein-Barr virus, according to a later analysis. A later analysis associated 15,000 to 20,000 TCR beta sequences with specific HLA alleles at a false discovery rate of 0.05. A few of the identified cytomegalovirus-associated TCR beta chains were confirmed in vitro to be specific for cytomegalovirus antigens. In an earlier analysis of 587 of the donors, most TCR beta V segments were observed in productive rearrangements about 90% or about 30% of the time, broadly matching IMGT annotations. A later genetic analysis associated a missense DCLRE1C variant with V-gene and J-gene trimming of TCR beta chains, and an independent cohort replicated the association. Some IMGT-functional V segments, including TRBV6-2 and TRBV6-3, could not be distinguished by the 87-base-pair reads and were therefore excluded. A later analysis found that HLA-associated TCR beta chains were more clonally expanded and had lower generation probabilities than equally common non-associated chains. Linkage disequilibrium might explain the correlated functional status among segregating V segments, but an unknown experimental factor could not be ruled out. A further reported finding was that TCR beta sequences accurately predicted the HLA-A and HLA-B alleles for most subjects in the first cohort. The presence/absence analyses assumed that sequencing depth was roughly uniform across donors, and that assumption may not be true. The authors suggested that the approach could potentially be generalized to other disease states and immunological phenotypes. The classifier was reported to diagnose cytomegalovirus status with high specificity and sensitivity in both the original and validation cohorts. Across donors, most TCR sequences were observed very rarely, whereas some public TCRs were present in many individuals. In a later analysis, most CMV-associated TCR beta chains were found to appear HLA-restricted, with HLA associations seemingly driven largely by CMV exposure. The cohort was sequenced for TCR beta chains only, and without alpha or paired-chain data the features that could be detected were limited. Over 15 rarely observed V segments, including chromosome 9 orphons, were excluded from the earlier analysis of about 600 of the donors because counts were too low. In the study, approximately 160 TCR beta chains were listed as associated with cytomegalovirus. According to a later genetic analysis, donors in an Asian-associated ancestry cluster had fewer N-insertions in productive TCRs than the approximately 700-donor mean.

The cohort consisted of approximately 690 healthy bone marrow donors. Cohort members were all nominally healthy when sampled, although unrecorded immune exposures were likely present. The donor tested CMV seropositive, placing the donor among the roughly 300 seropositive members of the cohort. A peripheral blood sample was provided by each donor, and peripheral blood mononuclear cells were used for TCR beta sequencing. Genomic DNA extraction from the blood cell samples was performed with the Qiagen DNeasy Blood Extraction Kit. Recombination linked TRBV11-3 to TRBJ2-3; the D gene identity is not certain. The receptor comes from a woman aged 40 to 50 in good health and CMV-seropositive. Sequencing was carried out using PBMCs. The DNA is TGTGCCAGCAGCGCCTGGAGCCTGGATACGCAGTATTTT. The encoded protein is CASSAWSLDTQYF.